This TCR beta chain was retrieved from a study of T cell clonotyping in hematopoietic cell transplantation. Germline CDR1 reads SGHAT; CDR2 reads FQNNGV. Trimming pared 4 bases from V and 1 base from J, leaving 15 bases between. This CDR3 comprises 16 residues. Assay: immunoSEQ multiplex PCR; the TCRdb copy retains only in-frame clones and omits some. Here the sample spans 10,000 to 15,000 clones, approximately 65% being singletons. This chain connects TRBV11-2 to TRBJ2-3, with a weak D call TRBD2 (5 bases). The material was peripheral blood mononuclear cells, obtained 180 days after allogeneic stem cell transplant. This receptor was identified in a male patient between 55 and 70 years old who had an allogeneic stem cell transplant from an unrelated donor, so the T cells may come from the graft donor. Some clones in this sample may be carry-over from other donors' samples. CDR3 amino acids: CASSSGSASGTDTQYF. The DNA for the CDR3 is TGTGCCAGCAGCTCAGGTAGCGCTTCAGGCACAGATACGCAGTATTTT.